This TCR beta chain was identified in a study of shared clonotypes between healthy human individuals. Points from the study as a whole: Generation probabilities were higher for clonotypes shared across all four sorted-subset donors than for unshared ones.

Concerning this clone itself: The antigen is not known.

Naive CD8 cells lacked CD45RO and underwent positive selection for CCR7, leaving out terminally differentiated effector memory CD45RA+ cells. Authors' analysis steps: There were no quality scores in the junction-only immunoSEQ sequences, so filtering differed. This table comes from immunoSEQ multiplex PCR, and its TCRdb copy is limited to in-frame clones, with some not included. The V and J calls and clone size were taken over from that table, and D and trimming were inferred from the DNA. The table has around 650,000 clones, 90% to 97% seen once. This CDR3 is 16 amino acids long. V was pared by 2 bases and J by 0 bases, with 4 bases of the junction left unmatched. Germline V gene lookup returns CDR1 MDHEN and CDR2 SYDVKM.

The receptor's source is a woman aged 30 to 39 in good health. V and J are TRBV28 and TRBJ2-1; 7 positions match TRBD1. The material sequenced was naive CD8+ T cells sorted from blood. The CDR3 nucleotides read TGTGCCAGCAGTTTACCACGGACAGGCTCCTACAATGAGCAGTTCTTC. Translating it yields CASSLPRTGSYNEQFF.